This T cell receptor beta chain was sequenced in a study of blood T cell repertoires in COVID-19. About the study: The United States, Italy and Spain provided the acute and convalescent COVID-19 samples. From T cells, B-cell-depleted T cells, or PBMCs came the material, which was cDNA or gDNA.

The authors' processing: Counts of nucleated cells, estimated from reference gene primer amplification, were obtained. Repertoires were generated with immunoSEQ multiplex PCR, while TCRdb's copy carries only in-frame clones and drops some. That table is the source of V, J and clone size, and D and trimming were worked out from the DNA. The table includes roughly 45,000 clones, approximately 80% detected once. Deletions cut 2 bases from V and 4 bases from J, with 17 bases between. Germline CDR1 reads MNHNS; CDR2 reads SASEGT. The CDR3 is made up of 16 amino acids. This sequence joins TRBV6-1 and TRBJ1-2, with D possibly being TRBD1 (6 bases). This sequence originates from a woman aged 55-69 years with acute or convalescent COVID-19. The sample was peripheral blood. CDR3 coding DNA: TGTGCCAGCAGTGAACTGCAGACAGGTGGACTCTATGGCTACACCTTC. This gives the protein CASSELQTGGLYGYTF.